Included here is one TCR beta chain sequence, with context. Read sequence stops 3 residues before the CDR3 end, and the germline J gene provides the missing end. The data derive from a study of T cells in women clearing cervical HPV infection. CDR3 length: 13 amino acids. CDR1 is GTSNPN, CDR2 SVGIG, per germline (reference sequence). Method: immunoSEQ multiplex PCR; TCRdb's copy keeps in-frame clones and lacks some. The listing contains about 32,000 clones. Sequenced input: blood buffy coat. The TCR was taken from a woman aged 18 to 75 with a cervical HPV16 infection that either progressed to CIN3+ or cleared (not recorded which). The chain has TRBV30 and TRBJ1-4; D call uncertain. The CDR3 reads CAWTLPYSGKLFF. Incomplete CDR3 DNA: TGTGCCTGGACTTTACCCTACTCGGGGAAA. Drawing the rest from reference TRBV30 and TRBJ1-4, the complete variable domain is SQTIHQWPATLVQPVGSPLSLECTVEGTSNPNLYWYRQAAGRGLQLLFYSVGIGQISSEVPQNLSASRPQDRQFILSSKKLLLSDSGFYLCAWTLPYSGKLFFGSGTQLSVL.